Listed here are 8 T cell receptor beta chains from one sample, sequenced in a study of blood T cell repertoires in COVID-19. Sequencing used immunoSEQ multiplex PCR; TCRdb keeps in-frame clones, though not all of them. The table lists roughly 280,000 clones, 88% of them singletons. The source material was peripheral blood. These receptors were obtained from a young woman with COVID-19, enrolled during active disease.

The V gene is TRBV29-1, the J gene TRBJ2-1; D might be TRBD1 (5 bases). Trimming took 1 base from V and 2 from J, leaving 6 bases between them. Germline loops: CDR1 SQVTM, CDR2 ANQGSEA. CDR3 length: 13 residues. CDR3: CSVEGGAYNEQFF. As DNA, the CDR3 is TGCAGCGTTGAAGGGGGCGCCTACAATGAGCAGTTCTTC.

The chain recombines TRBV30 with TRBJ1-6; possible D gene TRBD1, 6 bases. Germline V gene lookup returns CDR1 GTSNPN and CDR2 SVGIG (reference sequence). The germline V and J ends were trimmed by 3 bases and 3 bases, with 12 bases remaining between them. This CDR3 is 15 amino acids long. CDR3 residues: CAWRGLGGYNSPLHF. CDR3 coding DNA: TGTGCCTGGAGAGGTTTAGGGGGCTATAATTCACCCCTCCACTTT.

On this clone itself: The sample carries other DNA sequences with the same CDR3. The rearrangement links TRBV19 to TRBJ2-7; 9 bases line up with TRBD1. From germline, CDR1 is LNHDA and CDR2 SQIVND (reference sequence). Unmatched junction bases numbered 3, after V lost 3 bases and J lost 3 bases. This CDR3 comprises 14 residues. The CDR3 bases are TGTGCCAGTAGTATCTCGGGACAGGGCTACGAGCAGTACTTC. Residues: CASSISGQGYEQYF.

The sample holds a few counts of this clone. The chain links TRBV5-6 to TRBJ1-1, with a tentative D call TRBD1 (6 bases). The germline V gene encodes CDR1 SGHDT and CDR2 YYEEEE. There are 14 residues in the CDR3. The V and J ends lost 4 bases and 6 bases respectively, with 16 bases between them. In DNA form, the CDR3 reads TGTGCCAGCAGCCTCCCGGGGGGCGGGCCTGAAGCTTTCTTT. The encoded protein is CASSLPGGGPEAFF.

The rearrangement uses TRBV5-1 and TRBJ2-1; TRBD1 might be the D (6 bases). CDR3 length: 15 amino acids. The V and J ends lost 0 bases and 6 bases respectively, with 13 bases between them. Germline V CDR1 and CDR2: SGHRS, YFSETQ. CDR3 bases: TGCGCCAGCAGCTTGGCCGGGCAGGGGTCCAATGAGCAGTTCTTC. Encoded protein: CASSLAGQGSNEQFF. Filled out from reference TRBV5-1 and TRBJ2-1, the complete variable domain reads KAGVTQTPRYLIKTRGQQVTLSCSPISGHRSVSWYQQTPGQGLQFLFEYFSETQRNKGNFPGRFSGRQFSNSRSEMNVSTLELGDSALYLCASSLAGQGSNEQFFGPGTRLTVL.

The V and J genes are TRBV24-1 and TRBJ2-2; 10 nucleotides align to TRBD1. With V trimmed by 5 bases and J by 4 bases, 6 bases remained unmatched. This CDR3 is built from 16 residues. Germline CDR1 is KGHDR and CDR2 is SFDVKD. The DNA for the CDR3 is TGTGCCACCAGTGCTAGACAGGGGGCGCCCACCGGGGAGCTGTTTTTT. Its translation: CATSARQGAPTGELFF.

This chain joins TRBV28 and TRBJ1-5; perhaps TRBD1 as D (6 bases). This CDR3 is built from 16 residues. The germline V and J ends were trimmed by 5 bases and 3 bases, with 17 bases remaining between them. Germline lookup yields CDR1 MDHEN and CDR2 SYDVKM. The CDR3: CASSDHGQPLNQPQHF. CDR3 DNA: TGTGCCAGCAGTGACCACGGACAGCCGCTCAATCAGCCCCAGCATTTT.

The chain couples TRBV18 to TRBJ2-2; D not resolved. CDR3 length equals 14 residues. Trimming took off 6 bases at V and 7 bases at J, with 15 bases between the two ends. In germline, CDR1 is KGHSH, CDR2 LQKENI. CDR3 nucleotide sequence: TGTGCCAGCTCCGCCCGAAACGGCGGCGGGGAGCTGTTTTTT. Its translation: CASSARNGGGELFF.